One and the same sample provided the 12 T cell receptor beta chains below, sequenced in a study of blood T cell repertoires in COVID-19. Produced via immunoSEQ multiplex PCR; TCRdb's table is partial and in-frame only. This sample carries approximately 300,000 clones, 85% to 90% of them seen once, and the ten largest clones take approximately 4.3%. The sample consisted of peripheral blood. All receptors derive from a man between 35 and 55 years old with acute or convalescent COVID-19.

This chain uses TRBV30 with TRBJ1-1, with D unclear. V was clipped by 0 bases and J by 3 bases, with 8 bases between them. Germline V gives CDR1 GTSNPN, CDR2 SVGIG (reference sequence). The CDR3 sequence is 13 residues long. CDR3 sequence (DNA): TGTGCCTGGAGTGTACATTACGACACTGAAGCTTTCTTT. This sequence encodes CAWSVHYDTEAFF.

V usage is TRBV2 and J usage is TRBJ2-4; the D gene is possibly TRBD2 (6 bases). This CDR3 is built from 15 residues. Germline V gene sequence: CDR1 SNHLY, CDR2 FYNNEI. Trimming left V 5 bases short and J 5 bases short, with 16 bases between. CDR3: CASSFRGMVENIQYF. For the CDR3, the DNA is TGTGCCAGCAGTTTCCGGGGGATGGTGGAAAACATTCAGTACTTC.

The V call is TRBV6-5, the J call TRBJ2-7; 10 nucleotides agree with TRBD2. The ends lost 4 bases at V and 3 bases at J; junction bases unmatched: 6. In germline, CDR1 is MNHEY, CDR2 SVGAGI. The CDR3 has 15 residues. The chain's CDR3 is CASSSPSGGVYEQYF. In nucleotides, the CDR3 is TGTGCCAGCAGTTCCCCTAGCGGGGGAGTCTACGAGCAGTACTTC.

J is TRBJ1-2 and V is TRBV10-2; possible D gene TRBD1, 6 bases. Deletions cut 5 bases from V and 13 bases from J, with 17 bases between. The germline V gene encodes CDR1 WSHSY and CDR2 SAAADI. The CDR3 sequence is 12 residues long. The CDR3 loop is CASSKPTGPSTF. CDR3 in DNA: TGCGCCAGCAGTAAGCCGACAGGCCCTAGCACCTTC.

V and J are TRBV7-8 and TRBJ2-1, with D possibly being TRBD2 (6 bases). Germline loops: CDR1 SGHVS, CDR2 FQNEAQ. With 0 bases removed from V and 0 bases from J, the gap between germline ends came to 9 bases. CDR3 length: 16 residues. Here the CDR3 reads CASSLAWRGSYNEQFF. The CDR3 region has the DNA TGTGCCAGCAGCTTAGCTTGGAGGGGCTCCTACAATGAGCAGTTCTTC.

This clone was picked up a small number of times. CDR3: CASSGGAGGYNEQFF. The CDR3 nucleotides are TGTGCCAGCAGCGGAGGAGCGGGGGGTTACAATGAGCAGTTCTTC. The gene calls are TRBV5-5 and TRBJ2-1; 9 nucleotides match TRBD2. The CDR3 runs to 15 residues. Germline loops: CDR1 SGHKS, CDR2 YYEKEE (reference sequence). The V and J ends lost 4 bases and 4 bases, in that order; junction bases with no gene match: 6. Full variable domain (rest looked up from reference TRBV5-5 and TRBJ2-1): DAGVTQSPTHLIKTRGQQVTLRCSPISGHKSVSWYQQVLGQGPQFIFQYYEKEERGRGNFPDRFSARQFPNYSSELNVNALLLGDSALYLCASSGGAGGYNEQFFGPGTRLTVL.

This chain connects TRBV5-1 to TRBJ2-7, with a weak D call TRBD1 (5 bases). CDR1 SGHRS and CDR2 YFSETQ come from the germline V gene. CDR3 length: 12 amino acids. V lost 1 base and J 9 bases, leaving 11 bases between the germline ends. The DNA for the CDR3 is TGCGCCAGCAGCTTGCCAGGGTCGGCGCAGTACTTC. This encodes CASSLPGSAQYF.

The rearrangement links TRBV7-8 to TRBJ1-5, with no clear D. Germline V lookup: CDR1 SGHVS, CDR2 FQNEAQ. V was clipped by 5 bases and J by 0 bases, with 14 bases between them. The CDR3 loop spans 16 amino acids. The CDR3 loop reads CASSRPPVLSNQPQHF. In nucleotides, the CDR3 is TGTGCCAGCAGCCGACCACCAGTTCTTAGCAATCAGCCCCAGCATTTT.

The gene calls are TRBV29-1 and TRBJ2-1, with D hard to call. Trimming removed 4 bases at V and 0 bases at J, with 10 bases between. This CDR3 comprises 14 residues. Germline V CDR1 and CDR2: SQVTM, ANQGSEA. The CDR3 DNA is TGCAGCGTTGCTGTTAGGAGCTCCTACAATGAGCAGTTCTTC. It yields the protein CSVAVRSSYNEQFF.

The chain couples TRBV2 to TRBJ2-7; D gene ambiguous. Looked up from germline, CDR1 is SNHLY and CDR2 is FYNNEI. This CDR3 is built from 14 residues. Trimming pared 3 bases from V and 8 bases from J, leaving 17 bases between. The CDR3 DNA sequence: TGTGCCAGCAGTGATGGCGGTTTAGGAGTGCAGCAGTACTTC. It yields the protein CASSDGGLGVQQYF. The full variable domain, with the rest looked up from reference TRBV2 and TRBJ2-7, is EPEVTQTPSHQVTQMGQEVILRCVPISNHLYFYWYRQILGQKVEFLVSFYNNEISEKSEIFDDQFSVERPDGSNFTLKIRSTKLEDSAMYFCASSDGGLGVQQYFGPGTRLTVT.

The gene calls are TRBV6-1 and TRBJ1-5, with D hard to call. V was trimmed by 1 base and J by 0 bases, leaving 7 bases between them. Germline V gene data show CDR1 as MNHNS and CDR2 as SASEGT. This CDR3 comprises 15 residues. The CDR3 coding sequence is TGTGCCAGCAGTGAAGGCAGTCTTAGCAATCAGCCCCAGCATTTT. Translated, it gives CASSEGSLSNQPQHF.

The chain couples TRBV3-1 (or the pseudogene TRBV3-2) to TRBJ2-3; D is possibly TRBD2 (6 bases). The CDR3 contains 15 residues. With 1 base removed from V and 1 base from J, the gap between germline ends came to 9 bases. Germline loops: CDR1 LGHDT, CDR2 YNNKEL (reference sequence). CDR3 nucleotide sequence: TGTGCCAGCAGCCAAGCAGGAGGGGGCACAGATACGCAGTATTTT. Amino acids: CASSQAGGGTDTQYF.